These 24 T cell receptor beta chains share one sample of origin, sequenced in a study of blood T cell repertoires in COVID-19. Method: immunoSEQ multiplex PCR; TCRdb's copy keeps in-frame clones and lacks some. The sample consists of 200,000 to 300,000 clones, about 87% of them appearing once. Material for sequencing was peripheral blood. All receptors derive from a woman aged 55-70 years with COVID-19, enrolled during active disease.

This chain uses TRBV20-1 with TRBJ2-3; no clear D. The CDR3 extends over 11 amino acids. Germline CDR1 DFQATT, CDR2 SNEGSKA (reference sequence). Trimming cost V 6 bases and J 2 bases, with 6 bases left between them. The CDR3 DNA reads TGCAGTGCGAAACACACAGATACGCAGTATTTT. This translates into CSAKHTDTQYF.

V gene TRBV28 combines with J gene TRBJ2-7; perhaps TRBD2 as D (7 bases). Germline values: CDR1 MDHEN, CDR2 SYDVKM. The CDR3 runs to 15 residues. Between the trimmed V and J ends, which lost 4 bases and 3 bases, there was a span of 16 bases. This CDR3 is CASSWGGQVNYEQYF. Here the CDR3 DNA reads TGTGCCAGCAGTTGGGGGGGGCAGGTAAACTACGAGCAGTACTTC.

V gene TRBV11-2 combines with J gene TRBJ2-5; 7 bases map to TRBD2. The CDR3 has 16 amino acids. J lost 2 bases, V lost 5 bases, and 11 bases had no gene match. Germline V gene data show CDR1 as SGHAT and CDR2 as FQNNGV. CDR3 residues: CASSPSTPSGQETQYF. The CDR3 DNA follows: TGTGCCAGCAGCCCTTCCACGCCTAGCGGACAAGAGACCCAGTACTTC.

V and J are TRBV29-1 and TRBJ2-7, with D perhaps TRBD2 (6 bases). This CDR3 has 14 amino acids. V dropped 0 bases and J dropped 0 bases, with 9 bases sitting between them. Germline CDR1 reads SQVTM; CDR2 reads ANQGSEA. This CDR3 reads CSVEDGGTSYEQYF. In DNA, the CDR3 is TGCAGCGTTGAAGATGGGGGGACCTCCTACGAGCAGTACTTC.

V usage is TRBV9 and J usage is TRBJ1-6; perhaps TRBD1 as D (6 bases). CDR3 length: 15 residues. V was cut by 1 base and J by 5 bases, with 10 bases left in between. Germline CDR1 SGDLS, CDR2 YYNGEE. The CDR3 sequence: CASSVSQGNNSPLHF. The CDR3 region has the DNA TGTGCCAGCAGCGTAAGCCAGGGGAATAATTCACCCCTCCACTTT.

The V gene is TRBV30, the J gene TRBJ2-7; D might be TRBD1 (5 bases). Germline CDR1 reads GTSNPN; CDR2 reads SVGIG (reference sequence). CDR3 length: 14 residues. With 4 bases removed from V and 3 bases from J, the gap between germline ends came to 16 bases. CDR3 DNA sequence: TGTGCCTGGACCCCCGACAGATACAACTACGAGCAGTACTTC. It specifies CAWTPDRYNYEQYF. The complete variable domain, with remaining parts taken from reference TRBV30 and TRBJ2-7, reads SQTIHQWPATLVQPVGSPLSLECTVEGTSNPNLYWYRQAAGRGLQLLFYSVGIGQISSEVPQNLSASRPQDRQFILSSKKLLLSDSGFYLCAWTPDRYNYEQYFGPGTRLTVT.

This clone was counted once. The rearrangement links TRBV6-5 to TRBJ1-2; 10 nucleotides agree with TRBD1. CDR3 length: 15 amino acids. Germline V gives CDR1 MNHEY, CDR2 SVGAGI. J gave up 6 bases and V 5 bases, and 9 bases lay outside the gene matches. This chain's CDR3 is CASSLTSGTGDGYTF. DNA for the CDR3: TGTGCCAGCAGTCTGACATCCGGGACAGGGGATGGCTACACCTTC.

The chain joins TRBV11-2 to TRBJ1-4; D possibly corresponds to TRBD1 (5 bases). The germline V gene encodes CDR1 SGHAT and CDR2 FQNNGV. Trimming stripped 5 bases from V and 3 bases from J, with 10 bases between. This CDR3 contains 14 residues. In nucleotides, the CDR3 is TGTGCCAGCAGCGCAGGGTGGGCTAATGAAAAACTGTTTTTT. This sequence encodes CASSAGWANEKLFF.

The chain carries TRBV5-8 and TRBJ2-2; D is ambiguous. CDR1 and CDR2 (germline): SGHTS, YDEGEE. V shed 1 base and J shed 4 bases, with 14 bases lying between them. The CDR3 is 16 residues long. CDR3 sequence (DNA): TGTGCCAGCAGCTTGTTGTTTCCCTCGGGCACCGGGGAGCTGTTTTTT. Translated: CASSLLFPSGTGELFF.

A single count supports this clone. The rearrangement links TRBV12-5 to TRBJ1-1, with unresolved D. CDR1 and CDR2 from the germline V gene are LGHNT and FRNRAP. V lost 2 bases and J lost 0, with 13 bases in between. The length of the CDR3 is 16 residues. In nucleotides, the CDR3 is TGTGCTAGTGGTTTGAATACGGGGATGATGAACACTGAAGCTTTCTTT. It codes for CASGLNTGMMNTEAFF.

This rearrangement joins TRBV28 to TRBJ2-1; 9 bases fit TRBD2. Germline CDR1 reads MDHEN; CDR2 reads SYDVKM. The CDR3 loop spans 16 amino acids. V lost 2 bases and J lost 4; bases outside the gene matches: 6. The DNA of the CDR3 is TGTGCCAGCAGTTTAGCGGGAGGGCCCGGTTACAATGAGCAGTTCTTC. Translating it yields CASSLAGGPGYNEQFF.

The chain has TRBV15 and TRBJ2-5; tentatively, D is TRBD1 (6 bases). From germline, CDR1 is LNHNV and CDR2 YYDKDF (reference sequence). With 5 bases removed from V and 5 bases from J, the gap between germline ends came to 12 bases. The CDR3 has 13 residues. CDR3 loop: CATSDGTWETQYF. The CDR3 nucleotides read TGTGCCACCAGCGACGGGACATGGGAGACCCAGTACTTC.

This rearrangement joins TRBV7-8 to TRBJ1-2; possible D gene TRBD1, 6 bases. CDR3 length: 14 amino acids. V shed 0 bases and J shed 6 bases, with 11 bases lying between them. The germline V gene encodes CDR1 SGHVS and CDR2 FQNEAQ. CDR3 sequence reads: CASSLAGGQDGYTF. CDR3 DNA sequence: TGTGCCAGCAGCTTAGCCGGGGGGCAGGATGGCTACACCTTC. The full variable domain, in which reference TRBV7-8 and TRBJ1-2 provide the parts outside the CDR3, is GAGVSQSPRYKVAKRGQDVALRCDPISGHVSLFWYQQALGQGPEFLTYFQNEAQLDKSGLPSDRFFAERPEGSVSTLKIQRTQQEDSAVYLCASSLAGGQDGYTFGSGTRLTVV.

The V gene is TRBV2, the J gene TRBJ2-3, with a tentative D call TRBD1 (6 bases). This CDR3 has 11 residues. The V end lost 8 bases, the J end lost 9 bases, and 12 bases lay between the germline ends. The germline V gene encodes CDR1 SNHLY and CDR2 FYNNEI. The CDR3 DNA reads TGTGCCAGCCTGGGGGCCCCCACGCAGTATTTT. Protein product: CASLGAPTQYF.

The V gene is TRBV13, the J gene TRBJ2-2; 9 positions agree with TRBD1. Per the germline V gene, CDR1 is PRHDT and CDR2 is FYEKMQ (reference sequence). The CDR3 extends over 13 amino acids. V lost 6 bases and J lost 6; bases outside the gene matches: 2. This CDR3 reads CASRRQGAGELFF. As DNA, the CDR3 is TGTGCCAGCAGGCGACAGGGGGCCGGGGAGCTGTTTTTT. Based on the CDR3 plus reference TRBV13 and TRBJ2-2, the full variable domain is AAGVIQSPRHLIKEKRETATLKCYPIPRHDTVYWYQQGPGQDPQFLISFYEKMQSDKGSIPDRFSAQQFSDYHSELNMSSLELGDSALYFCASRRQGAGELFFGEGSRLTVL.

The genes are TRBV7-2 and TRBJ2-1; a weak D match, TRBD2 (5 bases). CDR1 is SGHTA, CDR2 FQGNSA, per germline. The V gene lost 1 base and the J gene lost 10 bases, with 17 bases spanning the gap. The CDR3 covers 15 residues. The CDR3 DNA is TGTGCCAGCAGCTTAGTCCGGGAATCCGGACTCGAGCAGTTCTTC. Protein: CASSLVRESGLEQFF.

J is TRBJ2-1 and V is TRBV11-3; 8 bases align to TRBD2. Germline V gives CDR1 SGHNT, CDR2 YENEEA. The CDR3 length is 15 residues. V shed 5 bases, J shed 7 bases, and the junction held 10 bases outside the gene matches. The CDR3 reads CASSPRSGSGNEQFF. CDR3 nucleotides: TGTGCCAGCAGCCCCAGGAGCGGGAGCGGGAATGAGCAGTTCTTC.

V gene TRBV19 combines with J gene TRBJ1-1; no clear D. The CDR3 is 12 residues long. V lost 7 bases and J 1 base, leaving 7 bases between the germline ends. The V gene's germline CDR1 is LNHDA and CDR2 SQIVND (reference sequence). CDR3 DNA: TGTGCCAGTAAGATGAGGAACACTGAAGCTTTCTTT. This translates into CASKMRNTEAFF.

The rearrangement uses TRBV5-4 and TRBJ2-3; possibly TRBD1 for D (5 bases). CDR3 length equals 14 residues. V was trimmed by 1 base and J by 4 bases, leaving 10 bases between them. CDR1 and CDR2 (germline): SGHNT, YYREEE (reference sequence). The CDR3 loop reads CASSLIQGPDTQYF. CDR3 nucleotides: TGTGCCAGCAGCTTGATCCAGGGCCCAGATACGCAGTATTTT.

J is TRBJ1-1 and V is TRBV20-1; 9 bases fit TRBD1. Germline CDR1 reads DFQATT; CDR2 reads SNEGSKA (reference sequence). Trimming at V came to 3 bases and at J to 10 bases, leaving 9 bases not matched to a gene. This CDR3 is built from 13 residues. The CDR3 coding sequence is TGCAGTGCTAGTAAAACAGGGGGCAGGGGAGCTTTCTTT. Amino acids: CSASKTGGRGAFF.

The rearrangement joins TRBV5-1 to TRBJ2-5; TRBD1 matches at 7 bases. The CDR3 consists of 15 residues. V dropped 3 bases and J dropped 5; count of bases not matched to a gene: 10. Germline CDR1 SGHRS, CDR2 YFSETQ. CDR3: CASSSIDRVGETQYF. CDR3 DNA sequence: TGCGCCAGCAGCTCGATTGACAGGGTGGGGGAGACCCAGTACTTC.

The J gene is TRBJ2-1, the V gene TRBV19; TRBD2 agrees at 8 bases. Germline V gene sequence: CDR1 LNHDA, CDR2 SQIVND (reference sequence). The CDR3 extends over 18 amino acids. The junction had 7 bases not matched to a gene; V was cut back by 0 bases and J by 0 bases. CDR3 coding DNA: TGTGCCAGTAGTATAGATCCGGTTAGCGGGGCCTCCTACAATGAGCAGTTCTTC. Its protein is CASSIDPVSGASYNEQFF.

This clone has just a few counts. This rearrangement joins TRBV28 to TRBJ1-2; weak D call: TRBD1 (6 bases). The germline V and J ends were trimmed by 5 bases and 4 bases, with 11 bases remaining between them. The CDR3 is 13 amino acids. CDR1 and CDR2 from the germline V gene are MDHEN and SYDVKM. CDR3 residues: CASSPTGFYGYTF. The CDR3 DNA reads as TGTGCCAGCAGTCCGACAGGATTCTATGGCTACACCTTC.

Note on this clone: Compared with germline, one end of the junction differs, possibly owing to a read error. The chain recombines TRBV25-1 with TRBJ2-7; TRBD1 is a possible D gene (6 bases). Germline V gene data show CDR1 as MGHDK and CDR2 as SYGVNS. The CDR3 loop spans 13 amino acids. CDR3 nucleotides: TGTGCCAGCAGTGAACAGGGGCCCTACGGGCAGTACTTC. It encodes CASSEQGPYGQYF.